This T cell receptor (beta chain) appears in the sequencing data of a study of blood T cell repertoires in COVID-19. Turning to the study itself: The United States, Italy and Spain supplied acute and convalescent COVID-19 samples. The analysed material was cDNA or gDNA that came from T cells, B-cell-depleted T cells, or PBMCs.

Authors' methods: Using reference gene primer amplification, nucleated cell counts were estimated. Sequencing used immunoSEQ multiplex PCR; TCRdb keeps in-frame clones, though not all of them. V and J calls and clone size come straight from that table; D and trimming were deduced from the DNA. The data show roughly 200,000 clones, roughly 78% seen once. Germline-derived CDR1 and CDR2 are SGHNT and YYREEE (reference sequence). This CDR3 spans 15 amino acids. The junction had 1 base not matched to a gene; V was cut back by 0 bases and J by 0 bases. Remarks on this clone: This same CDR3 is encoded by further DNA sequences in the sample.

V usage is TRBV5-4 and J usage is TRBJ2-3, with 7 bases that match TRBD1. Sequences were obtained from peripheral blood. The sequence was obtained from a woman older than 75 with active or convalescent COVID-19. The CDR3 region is CASSLGQGSTDTQYF. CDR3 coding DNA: TGTGCCAGCAGCTTGGGACAGGGTAGCACAGATACGCAGTATTTT.